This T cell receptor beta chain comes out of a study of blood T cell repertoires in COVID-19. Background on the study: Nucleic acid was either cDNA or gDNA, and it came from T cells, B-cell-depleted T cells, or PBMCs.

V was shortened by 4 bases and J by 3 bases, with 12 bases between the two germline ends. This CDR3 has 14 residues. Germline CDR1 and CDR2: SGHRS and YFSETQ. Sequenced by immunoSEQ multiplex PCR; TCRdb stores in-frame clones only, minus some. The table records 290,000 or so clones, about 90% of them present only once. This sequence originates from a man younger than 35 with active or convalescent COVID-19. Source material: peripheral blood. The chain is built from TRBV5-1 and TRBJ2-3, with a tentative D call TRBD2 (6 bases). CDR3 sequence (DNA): TGCGCCAGCAGCACCGGGACTGTTACAGATACGCAGTATTTT. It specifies CASSTGTVTDTQYF.